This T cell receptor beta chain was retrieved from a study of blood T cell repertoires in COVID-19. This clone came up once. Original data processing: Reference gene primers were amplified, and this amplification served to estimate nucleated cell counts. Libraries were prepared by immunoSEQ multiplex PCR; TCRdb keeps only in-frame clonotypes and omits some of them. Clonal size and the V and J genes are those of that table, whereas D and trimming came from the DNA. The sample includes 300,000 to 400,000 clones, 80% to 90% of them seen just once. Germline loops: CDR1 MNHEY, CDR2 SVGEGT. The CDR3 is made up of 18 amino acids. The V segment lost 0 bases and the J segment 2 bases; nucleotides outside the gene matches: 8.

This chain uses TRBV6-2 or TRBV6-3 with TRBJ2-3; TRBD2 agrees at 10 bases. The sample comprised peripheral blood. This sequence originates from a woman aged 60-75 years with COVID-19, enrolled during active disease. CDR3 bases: TGTGCCAGCAGTTACTCGCGATTGACTAGCGGGTACACAGATACGCAGTATTTT. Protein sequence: CASSYSRLTSGYTDTQYF.